The clone carrying this T cell receptor beta chain was seen many times. Its antigen is as yet unknown. The data derive from a study of spatial heterogeneity in lung cancer. On the study more broadly: A module score for T cells, taken from matched bulk RNA-seq, correlated strongly with TCR transcript counts in tumor regions. More than eight raw reads, on average, carried each unique TCR and UMI combination.

Using its own MiXCR run on the 5' RACE reads, TCRdb lists one record per CDR3 protein. The table includes 7,000 or so distinct CDR3 sequences, 6% to 9% detected once. Study-wide points: Within tumors, counts of expanded alpha and beta TCRs tracked tumor mutation counts. Estimated TCR-seq coverage of tumor T cells was only around 7.4% for alpha chains. For beta chains, the corresponding estimate was approximately 12%.

Time point reported: sample taken at primary tumor resection. This clonotype originated in a male donor with early-stage non-small cell lung cancer. The sequencing used lung tumor tissue, collected at surgery.

DNA of the CDR3: TGTGCCAGCACTCCCGGGGGAGGGACTGGGGCCAACGTCCTGACTTTC. It is translated as CASTPGGGTGANVLTF. This chain links TRBV6-1 with TRBJ2-6; 7 bases agree with TRBD2. With V trimmed by 7 bases and J by 2 bases, 8 bases remained unmatched. Germline values: CDR1 MNHNS, CDR2 SASEGT. This CDR3 comprises 16 residues.